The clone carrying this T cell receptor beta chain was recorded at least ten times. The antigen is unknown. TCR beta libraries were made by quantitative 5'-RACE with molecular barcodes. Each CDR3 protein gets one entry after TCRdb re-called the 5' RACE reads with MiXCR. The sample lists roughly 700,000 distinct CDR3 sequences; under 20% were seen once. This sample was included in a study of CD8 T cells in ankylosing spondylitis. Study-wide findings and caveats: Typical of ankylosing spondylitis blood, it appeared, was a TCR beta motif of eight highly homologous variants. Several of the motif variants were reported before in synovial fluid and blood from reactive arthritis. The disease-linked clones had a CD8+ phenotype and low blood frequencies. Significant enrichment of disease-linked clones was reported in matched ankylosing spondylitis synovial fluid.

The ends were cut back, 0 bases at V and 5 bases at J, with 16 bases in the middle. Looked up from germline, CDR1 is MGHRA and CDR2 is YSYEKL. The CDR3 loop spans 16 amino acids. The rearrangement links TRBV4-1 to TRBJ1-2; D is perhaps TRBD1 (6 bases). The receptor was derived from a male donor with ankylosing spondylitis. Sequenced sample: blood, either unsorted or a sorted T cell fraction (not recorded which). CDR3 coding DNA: TGCGCCAGCAGCCAAGAACTCGGGACACCTGAATATGGCTACACCTTC. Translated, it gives CASSQELGTPEYGYTF.